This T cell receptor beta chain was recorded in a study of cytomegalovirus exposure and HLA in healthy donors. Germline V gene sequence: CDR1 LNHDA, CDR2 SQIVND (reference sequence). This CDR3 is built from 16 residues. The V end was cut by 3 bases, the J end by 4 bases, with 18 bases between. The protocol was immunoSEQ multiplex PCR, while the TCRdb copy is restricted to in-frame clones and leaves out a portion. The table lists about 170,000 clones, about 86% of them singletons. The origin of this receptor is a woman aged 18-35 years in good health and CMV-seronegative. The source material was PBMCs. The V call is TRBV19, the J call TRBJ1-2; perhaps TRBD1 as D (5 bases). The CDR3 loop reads CASSIEKGMLVYGYTF. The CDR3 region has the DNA TGTGCCAGTAGTATCGAAAAGGGGATGCTTGTCTATGGCTACACCTTC.